This T cell receptor (beta chain) comes out of a study of spatial heterogeneity in lung cancer (dated by TCRdb to the late 2010s). With regard to the full study: Beta-chain transcripts were consistently detected in greater numbers than alpha-chain transcripts, which likely reflects a higher abundance of beta-chain transcripts. In the raw uncorrected reads, each unique combination of TCR and UMI appeared more than ten times on average. At surgery, both alpha and beta chains were TCR-sequenced in over 200 tumor regions, 63 to 80 matched nontumor lung samples and 56 PBMC samples. In non-small cell lung cancer, the study made a quantitative comparison of TCR alpha and beta repertoires among multiple tumor regions, matched nontumor lung and blood. The study linked features of the TCR repertoire to counts of nonsynonymous mutations, which were determined by whole-exome sequencing of tumor tissue.

The intended sense of this specimen's time point label: sample taken at primary tumor resection. For TCR sequencing, whole RNA was extracted from tumor and nontumor lung tissue, or from cryopreserved PBMC samples, and no cell sorting was done. Donors were some 70 patients with early-stage, untreated non-small cell lung cancer from the lung TRACERx cohort. Only patients for whom sufficient RNA was available from at least two tumor regions were selected for TCR sequencing. Trimming takes 1 base from V and 2 bases from J, and the germline ends sit 10 bases apart. The CDR3 holds 14 amino acids from the cysteine to the phenylalanine. Only CDR3 DNA remains: 42 bases, in frame from the first base. Sequences SGHDT (CDR1) and YYEEEE (CDR2) are obtained from the germline V gene. On the study overall, not on this receptor specifically: Ubiquitous expanded tumor TCRs were detected in blood more often at tumor resection than at routine follow-up. Confirming at a functional level the hypothesis that regional TCRs recognize regional mutations was considered to require additional single-cell paired TCR alpha and beta sequencing.

The library relied on 5' RACE. Data came from a NextSeq 500. In the TCR library protocol, a unique molecular identifier was attached to each TCR cDNA molecule so that PCR and sequencing errors could be corrected. The authors' analysis ran thus. Decombinator tools were used for TCR identification, UMI-based error correction and CDR3 extraction. Expanded TCRs were defined as those above a frequency of 2 per 1,000, corresponding to the top 1% of the tumor frequency distribution. Renyi diversity was calculated using the R vegan package after each repertoire was subsampled 100 times to 5,000 TCRs. CDR3 similarity networks were built from amino acid triplet string-kernel similarity, with CDR3s being connected when pairwise similarity was above 0.82. Using fastp at Q25 and MiXCR, TCRdb reprocessed the public reads and kept productive beta chains. Identical CDR3 proteins give one entry, which carries the most common genes and DNA. TCRdb assigned the V and J calls; the authors' analysis was not used. The sample table holds around 74,000 distinct CDR3 sequences, of which about 14% were seen once. More than 7% of the sample belongs to the ten largest clones.

This clonotype was detected many times. This clone's antigen is unknown. Per-base quality was not reported, and no clone a single base away is much larger than it. The receptor was derived from a male donor with early-stage non-small cell lung cancer. The sequenced sample was PBMCs, obtained at surgery. The sequence links TRBV5-6 to TRBJ2-7, with no confidently assigned D gene. The bases read TGTGCCAGCAGCTTGAACAGTTCCCCCTACGAGCAGTACTTC. Its protein is CASSLNSSPYEQYF.